Shown below are 17 T cell receptor beta chains from a single sample sequenced in a study of T-cell memory formation after mild COVID-19. A single record per CDR3 protein comes from TCRdb applying MiXCR to the 5' RACE reads. The data hold 450,000 to 650,000 distinct CDR3 sequences, with about a fifth observed a single time. Sample: PBMCs or a T cell subset sorted from them (not recorded which). Receptors originate from an adult woman who had mild COVID-19 (a few samples of this study predate the infection). Cell type and time point are not known.

This chain links TRBV7-9 with TRBJ1-4; D gene unclear. Trimming removed 2 bases at V and 6 bases at J, with 10 bases between. CDR1 SEHNR and CDR2 FQNEAQ come from the germline V gene (reference sequence). This CDR3 has 14 residues. The chain's CDR3 is CASSLLDKHEKLFF. The CDR3 DNA follows: TGTGCCAGCAGCTTACTCGACAAGCATGAAAAACTGTTTTTT.

The V and J genes are TRBV24-1 and TRBJ1-3; D remains ambiguous. The V and J ends lost 0 bases and 9 bases respectively, with 20 bases between them. The CDR3 sequence is 17 residues long. Germline lookup yields CDR1 KGHDR and CDR2 SFDVKD. The CDR3 nucleotides are TGTGCCACCAGTGATTTGCTAGTTGGAAGCTCCGGTGTCACCATATATTTT. This translates into CATSDLLVGSSGVTIYF.

This clonotype showed up just a few times. The rearrangement links TRBV6-2 or TRBV6-3 to TRBJ1-1; D not resolved. Germline V gene lookup returns CDR1 MNHEY and CDR2 SVGEGT. CDR3 length: 14 residues. V was trimmed by 2 bases and J by 8 bases, leaving 15 bases between them. CDR3 coding DNA: TGTGCCAGCAGTTACGGGTACGCAGGAACCGAAGCTTTCTTT. It is translated as CASSYGYAGTEAFF.

A few counts support this clonotype. V and J are TRBV7-2 and TRBJ1-2, with TRBD1 matching over 7 bases. Germline lookup yields CDR1 SGHTA and CDR2 FQGNSA. V was pared by 2 bases and J by 0 bases, with 3 bases of the junction left unmatched. This CDR3 contains 15 residues. In nucleotides, the CDR3 is TGTGCCAGCAGCTTACAGGGGGAAGCTAACTATGGCTACACCTTC. This gives the protein CASSLQGEANYGYTF.

The chain links TRBV7-2 to TRBJ2-7, with a weak D call TRBD2 (6 bases). The CDR3 runs to 14 residues. The V end lost 5 bases, the J end lost 5 bases, and 16 bases lay between the germline ends. Germline CDR1 reads SGHTA; CDR2 reads FQGNSA. The chain's CDR3 is CASSRQTSSHEQYF. The CDR3 nucleotides are TGTGCCAGCAGCCGCCAGACTAGTTCCCACGAGCAGTACTTC.

The J gene is TRBJ1-1, the V gene TRBV19; D unclear. Germline V lookup: CDR1 LNHDA, CDR2 SQIVND (reference sequence). The V end was cut by 3 bases, the J end by 0 bases, with 11 bases between. CDR3 length: 15 residues. CDR3 loop: CASSISGALNTEAFF. CDR3 sequence (DNA): TGTGCCAGTAGTATTTCCGGAGCCCTGAACACTGAAGCTTTCTTT.

The rearrangement uses TRBV27 and TRBJ1-1, with 7 bases identical to TRBD1. CDR1 is MNHEY, CDR2 SMNVEV, per germline (reference sequence). The length of the CDR3 is 15 residues. V trimming: 2 bases; J trimming: 5 bases; junction bases outside the gene matches: 8. The DNA of the CDR3 is TGTGCCAGCAGTTTAGGGTTACAGGGGCGGACTGAAGCTTTCTTT. Its translation is CASSLGLQGRTEAFF.

This clonotype was counted a few times. The chain carries TRBV20-1 and TRBJ2-7; D unresolved. Trimming cost V 2 bases and J 3 bases, with 5 bases left between them. The CDR3 has 11 residues. Germline CDR1 is DFQATT and CDR2 is SNEGSKA (reference sequence). The CDR3, as DNA: TGCAGTGCTAGACAGGACTACGAGCAGTACTTC. Encoded protein: CSARQDYEQYF.

This chain uses TRBV7-9 with TRBJ2-2; 14 bases match TRBD2. Trimming cost V 4 bases and J 1 base; bases outside gene matches: 14. The germline V gene has CDR1 SEHNR and CDR2 FQNEAQ (reference sequence). The CDR3 runs 21 residues. The CDR3 reads CASSSYRRLGTSGGNTGELFF. CDR3 nucleotide sequence: TGTGCCAGCAGCTCTTACCGCCGACTCGGGACTAGCGGGGGGAACACCGGGGAGCTGTTTTTT.

The chain uses TRBV5-1 and TRBJ2-1; 13 bases line up with TRBD2. The V gene's germline CDR1 is SGHRS and CDR2 YFSETQ. The CDR3 length is 16 residues. V trimming: 5 bases; J trimming: 2 bases; junction bases outside the gene matches: 4. CDR3 sequence: CASSYTSGRAYNEQFF. In DNA form, the CDR3 reads TGCGCCAGCAGTTACACTAGCGGGAGGGCCTACAATGAGCAGTTCTTC.

This clonotype was seen only a few times. The chain is built from TRBV21-1 and TRBJ2-1; the table's D call, TRBD2, was not checked against the DNA. TRBV21-1 counts as a pseudogene. This CDR3 has 17 amino acids. CDR3 nucleotide sequence: TGTGCCAGCAGCAAAGGCTGGAGGGTTCACTCCTACAATGAGCAGTTCTTC. It translates to CASSKGWRVHSYNEQFF.

The chain links TRBV24-1 to TRBJ1-5; tentatively, D is TRBD1 (6 bases). CDR3 length equals 13 residues. Germline CDR1 is KGHDR and CDR2 is SFDVKD. V was trimmed by 6 bases and J by 7 bases, leaving 12 bases between them. DNA for the CDR3: TGTGCCACCAGTCCACAGGGTAACCAGCCCCAGCATTTT. Protein: CATSPQGNQPQHF.

The chain has TRBV12-3 or TRBV12-4 and TRBJ2-3; D might be TRBD1 (6 bases). V was shortened by 5 bases and J by 4 bases, with 10 bases between the two germline ends. The CDR3 covers 13 residues. The CDR3 sequence is CASSVRGPDTQYF. The CDR3 bases are TGTGCCAGCAGTGTCAGGGGCCCAGATACGCAGTATTTT.

This clonotype turned up a few times. The rearrangement uses TRBV7-2 and TRBJ2-3; a possible D gene is TRBD2 (6 bases). The V gene's germline CDR1 is SGHTA and CDR2 FQGNSA. The CDR3 length is 13 residues. Trimming stripped 5 bases from V and 3 bases from J, with 9 bases between. In nucleotides, the CDR3 is TGTGCCAGCAGCAAGGGACTTACAGATACGCAGTATTTT. Protein product: CASSKGLTDTQYF.

This clonotype has just a few counts. The chain carries TRBV7-8 and TRBJ1-1, with D tentatively TRBD1 (6 bases). V lost 3 bases to trimming and J lost 11 bases, with 16 bases between them. Looked up from germline, CDR1 is SGHVS and CDR2 is FQNEAQ. CDR3 size: 13 residues. The CDR3 DNA is TGTGCCAGCAGCTTCACAGGGCTCCGTGGTGCTTTCTTT. Protein product: CASSFTGLRGAFF.

The chain employs TRBV29-1 and TRBJ2-1; D is unresolved. V was pared by 1 base and J by 7 bases, with 17 bases between. CDR3 length equals 15 residues. The germline V gene encodes CDR1 SQVTM and CDR2 ANQGSEA. The CDR3 loop reads CSVEGLSLAPNEQFF. The CDR3 nucleotides are TGCAGCGTTGAAGGCCTCTCCCTTGCCCCGAATGAGCAGTTCTTC.

The chain combines TRBV7-2 with TRBJ1-2; perhaps TRBD1 as D (5 bases). The CDR3 totals 14 residues. Germline V lookup: CDR1 SGHTA, CDR2 FQGNSA. The ends were cut back, 5 bases at V and 3 bases at J, with 13 bases in the middle. The CDR3 region is CASSQRRGHYGYTF. CDR3 nucleotides: TGTGCCAGCAGCCAAAGGAGGGGCCACTATGGCTACACCTTC.